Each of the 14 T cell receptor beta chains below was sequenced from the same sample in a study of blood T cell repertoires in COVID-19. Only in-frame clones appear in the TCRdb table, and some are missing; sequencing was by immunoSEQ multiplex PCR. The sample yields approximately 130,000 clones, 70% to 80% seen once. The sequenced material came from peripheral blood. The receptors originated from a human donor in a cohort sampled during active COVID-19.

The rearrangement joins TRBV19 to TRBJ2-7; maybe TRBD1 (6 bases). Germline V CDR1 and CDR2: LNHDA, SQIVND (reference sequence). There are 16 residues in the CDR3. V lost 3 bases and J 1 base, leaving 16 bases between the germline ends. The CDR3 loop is CASSIRSPGASYEQYF. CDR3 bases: TGTGCCAGTAGTATCCGGTCCCCAGGGGCATCCTACGAGCAGTACTTC.

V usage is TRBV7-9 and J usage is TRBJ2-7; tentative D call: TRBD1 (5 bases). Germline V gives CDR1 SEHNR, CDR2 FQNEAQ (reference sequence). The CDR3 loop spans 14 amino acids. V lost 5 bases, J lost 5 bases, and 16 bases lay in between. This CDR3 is CASSQGVGQDEQYF. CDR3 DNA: TGTGCCAGCAGCCAAGGGGTGGGTCAGGACGAGCAGTACTTC.

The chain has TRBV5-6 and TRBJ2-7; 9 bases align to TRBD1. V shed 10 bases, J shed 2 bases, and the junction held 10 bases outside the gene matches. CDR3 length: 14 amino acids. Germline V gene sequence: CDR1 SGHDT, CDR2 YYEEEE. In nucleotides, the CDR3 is TGTGCCGTATCGACGGGACAGGGACCCTACGAGCAGTACTTC. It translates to CAVSTGQGPYEQYF.

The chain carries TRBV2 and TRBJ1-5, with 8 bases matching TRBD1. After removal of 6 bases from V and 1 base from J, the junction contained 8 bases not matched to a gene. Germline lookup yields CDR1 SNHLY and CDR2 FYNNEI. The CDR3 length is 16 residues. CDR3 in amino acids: CASSPGQGGSNQPQHF. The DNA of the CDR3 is TGTGCCAGCAGCCCTGGACAGGGCGGAAGCAATCAGCCCCAGCATTTT.

CDR3 nucleotides: TGTGCCAGCAGTATCGAGCTAGACTATGGCTACACCTTC. Its protein product is CASSIELDYGYTF. The chain recombines TRBV25-1 with TRBJ1-2; D remains unclear. The CDR3 is 13 residues long. The germline gives CDR1 MGHDK, CDR2 SYGVNS. V lost 5 bases and J lost 3, with 10 bases in between.

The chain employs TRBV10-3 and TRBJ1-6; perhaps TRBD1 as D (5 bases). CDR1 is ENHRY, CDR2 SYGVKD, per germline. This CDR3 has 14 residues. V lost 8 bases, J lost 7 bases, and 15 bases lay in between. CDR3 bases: TGTGCCATCTCCGGGAGGGGCCAGAATTCACCCCTCCACTTT. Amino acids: CAISGRGQNSPLHF.

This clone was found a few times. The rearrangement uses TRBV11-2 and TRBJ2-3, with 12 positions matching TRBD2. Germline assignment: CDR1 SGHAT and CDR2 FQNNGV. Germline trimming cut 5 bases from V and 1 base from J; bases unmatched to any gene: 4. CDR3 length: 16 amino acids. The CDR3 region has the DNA TGTGCCAGCAGCCCCCGGACTAGCGGGGGCACAGATACGCAGTATTTT. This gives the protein CASSPRTSGGTDTQYF.

The chain's CDR3 is CASSPQAGDYEQYF. The CDR3 bases are TGTGCCAGCAGCCCACAAGCGGGGGACTACGAGCAGTACTTC. This chain joins TRBV9 and TRBJ2-7, with 8 bases aligning to TRBD2. The V and J ends lost 4 bases and 3 bases, in that order; junction bases with no gene match: 6. The CDR3 extends over 14 amino acids. Germline V gene data show CDR1 as SGDLS and CDR2 as YYNGEE.

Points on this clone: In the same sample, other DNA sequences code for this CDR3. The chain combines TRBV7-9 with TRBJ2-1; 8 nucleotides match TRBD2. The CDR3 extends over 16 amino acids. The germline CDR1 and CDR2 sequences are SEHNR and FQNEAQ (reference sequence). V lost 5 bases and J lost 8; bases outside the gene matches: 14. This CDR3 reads CASSLGGGRGIDEQFF. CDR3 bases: TGTGCCAGCAGCCTAGGCGGGGGGAGGGGGATCGATGAGCAGTTCTTC.

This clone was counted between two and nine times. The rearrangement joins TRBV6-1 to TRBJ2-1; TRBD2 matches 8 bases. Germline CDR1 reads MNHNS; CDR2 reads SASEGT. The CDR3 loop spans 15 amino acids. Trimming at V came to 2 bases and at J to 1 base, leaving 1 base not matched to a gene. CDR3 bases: TGTGCCAGCAGTGAATTAGCGGGGTCCTACAATGAGCAGTTCTTC. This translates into CASSELAGSYNEQFF.

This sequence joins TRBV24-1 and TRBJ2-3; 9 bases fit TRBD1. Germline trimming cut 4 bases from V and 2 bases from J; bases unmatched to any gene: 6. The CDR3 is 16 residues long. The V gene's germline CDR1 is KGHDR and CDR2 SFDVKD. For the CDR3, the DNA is TGTGCCACCAGTGACCCCGGACAGGGGCCCACAGATACGCAGTATTTT. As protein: CATSDPGQGPTDTQYF.

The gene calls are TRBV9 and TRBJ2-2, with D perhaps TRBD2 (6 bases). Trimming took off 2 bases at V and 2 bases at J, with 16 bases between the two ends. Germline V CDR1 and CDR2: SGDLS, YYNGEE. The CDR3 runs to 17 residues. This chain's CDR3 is CASSVGTGTSNTGELFF. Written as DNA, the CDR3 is TGTGCCAGCAGCGTGGGTACCGGGACTTCAAACACCGGGGAGCTGTTTTTT. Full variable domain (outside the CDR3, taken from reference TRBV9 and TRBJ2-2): DSGVTQTPKHLITATGQRVTLRCSPRSGDLSVYWYQQSLDQGLQFLIQYYNGEERAKGNILERFSAQQFPDLHSELNLSSLELGDSALYFCASSVGTGTSNTGELFFGEGSRLTVL.

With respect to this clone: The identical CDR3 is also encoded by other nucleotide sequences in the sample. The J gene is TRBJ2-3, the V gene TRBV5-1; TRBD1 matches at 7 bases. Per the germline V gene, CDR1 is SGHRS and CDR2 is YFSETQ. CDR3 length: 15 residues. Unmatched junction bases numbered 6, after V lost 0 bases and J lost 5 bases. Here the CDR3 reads CASSLGGGREDTQYF. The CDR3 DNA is TGCGCCAGCAGCTTGGGAGGGGGCAGAGAAGATACGCAGTATTTT.

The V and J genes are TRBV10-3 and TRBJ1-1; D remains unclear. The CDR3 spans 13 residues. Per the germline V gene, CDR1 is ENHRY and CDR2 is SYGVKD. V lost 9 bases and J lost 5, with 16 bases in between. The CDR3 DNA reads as TGTGCCATACGTCTCAGCGGAGGGACTGAAGCTTTCTTT. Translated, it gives CAIRLSGGTEAFF.